This TCR beta chain was captured in a study of a mutant IDH1 vaccine in newly diagnosed glioma. Study-wide background: Therapy received beforehand was radiotherapy, temozolomide, or both, with most patients given both. Study-level results: Changes to the top peripheral T cell clonotypes appeared unrelated to pseudoprogression. In around 93% of patients, immune responses induced by the vaccine occurred.

Specified time point: baseline, week 1 (first vaccination visit). Sample treatment: pre-vaccination baseline after standard-of-care therapy. Turning to this clone: Its specificity is not known.

The CDR3 is 14 amino acids. Deletions cut 3 bases from V and 3 bases from J, with 12 bases between. Germline lookup yields CDR1 LNHDA and CDR2 SQIVND (reference sequence). The table came from immunoSEQ multiplex PCR; TCRdb's copy has only in-frame clones and leaves some out. Here the sample spans some 59,000 clones, roughly 80% being singletons. The receptor was isolated from a man younger than 30 with glioma. Sequencing was performed on PBMCs, taken from a glioma patient treated with radiotherapy, temozolomide or both. The chain has TRBV19 and TRBJ2-7, with TRBD2 as a possible D gene (5 bases). In DNA form, the CDR3 reads TGTGCCAGTAGTATGGCTGGGAGCCGCTACGAGCAGTACTTC. This gives the protein CASSMAGSRYEQYF.